A single sample gave rise to the 28 T cell receptor beta chains below, sequenced in a study of blood T cell repertoires in COVID-19. TCRdb keeps only in-frame clones here, not all; method: immunoSEQ multiplex PCR. This table has about 300,000 clones, under 90% appearing once. What was sequenced was PBMCs or T cells enriched from blood (not recorded which). The receptors were sampled from a man younger than 40 who had recovered from COVID-19.

The chain combines TRBV6-1 with TRBJ2-5, with a tentative D call TRBD2 (5 bases). V was trimmed by 2 bases and J by 7 bases, leaving 17 bases between them. The CDR3 has 15 amino acids. Germline V gives CDR1 MNHNS, CDR2 SASEGT. The CDR3 protein is CASSELRLTSGTQYF. Written as DNA, the CDR3 is TGTGCCAGCAGTGAATTGAGACTAACGTCGGGGACCCAGTACTTC.

This clone was observed a single time. The chain employs TRBV27 and TRBJ1-1; D gene unclear. The CDR3 contains 14 residues. The V gene lost 1 base and the J gene lost 1 base, with 7 bases spanning the gap. The germline V gene encodes CDR1 MNHEY and CDR2 SMNVEV (reference sequence). CDR3 protein: CASSLLAGNTEAFF. In nucleotides, the CDR3 is TGTGCCAGCAGTTTATTAGCGGGGAACACTGAAGCTTTCTTT.

The CDR3 DNA reads TGTGCCAGCAGGGGACTACTATACAATGAGCAGTTCTTC. It codes for CASRGLLYNEQFF. This chain connects TRBV6-5 to TRBJ2-1; 7 bases are shared with TRBD2. J was trimmed by 4 bases and V by 6 bases; bases with no gene match: 3. The CDR3 extends over 13 amino acids. CDR1 is MNHEY, CDR2 SVGAGI, per germline.

The chain carries TRBV4-1 and TRBJ2-3; 7 positions match TRBD2. V trimming: 8 bases; J trimming: 0 bases; junction bases outside the gene matches: 11. The length of the CDR3 is 16 residues. The germline CDR1 and CDR2 sequences are MGHRA and YSYEKL. CDR3 nucleotide sequence: TGCGCCAGCGCGAGCGGGACTATTGCTAGCACAGATACGCAGTATTTT. It codes for CASASGTIASTDTQYF.

The rearrangement joins TRBV14 to TRBJ2-5, with D maybe TRBD1 (6 bases). V was clipped by 4 bases and J by 4 bases, with 19 bases between them. Germline CDR1 and CDR2: SGHDN and FVKESK. The CDR3 extends over 16 amino acids. The DNA for the CDR3 is TGTGCCAGCAGCCCGCAGTCCCGGACAGTTCGAGAGACCCAGTACTTC. This encodes CASSPQSRTVRETQYF.

The chain combines TRBV11-3 with TRBJ1-1; 7 bases match TRBD1. The CDR3 covers 13 residues. Germline-derived CDR1 and CDR2 are SGHNT and YENEEA. With 5 bases clipped from V and 1 base from J, the junction kept 1 base outside the gene matches. This CDR3 is CASSRQGNTEAFF. The CDR3, as DNA: TGTGCCAGCAGCCGACAGGGGAACACTGAAGCTTTCTTT.

The rearrangement links TRBV27 to TRBJ1-1; a weak D match, TRBD1 (6 bases). In germline, CDR1 is MNHEY, CDR2 SMNVEV (reference sequence). This CDR3 has 14 residues. Trimming removed 4 bases from V and 1 base from J, with 10 bases in between. CDR3 nucleotides: TGTGCCAGCAGTTCACAGGGTCCGAACACTGAAGCTTTCTTT. This encodes CASSSQGPNTEAFF.

The chain joins TRBV6-5 to TRBJ1-1, with a tentative D call TRBD1 (6 bases). Per the germline V gene, CDR1 is MNHEY and CDR2 is SVGAGI. CDR3 size: 15 residues. Trimming took off 5 bases at V and 5 bases at J, with 18 bases between the two ends. The CDR3 loop reads CASSPAGHRATEAFF. The CDR3 coding sequence is TGTGCCAGCAGTCCAGCCGGTCACAGGGCGACTGAAGCTTTCTTT.

The genes are TRBV12-3 or TRBV12-4 and TRBJ2-1; 7 bases are a match to TRBD2. The CDR3 contains 11 residues. V was clipped by 8 bases and J by 6 bases; unmatched bases: 1. The CDR3 reads CASPSGNEQFF. The DNA for the CDR3 is TGTGCCAGCCCTAGCGGCAATGAGCAGTTCTTC.

The chain is built from TRBV7-2 and TRBJ1-6; unclear D gene. The CDR3 is 13 residues long. Trimming removed 2 bases from V and 7 bases from J, with 6 bases in between. The germline CDR1 and CDR2 sequences are SGHTA and FQGNSA. The CDR3 here is CASSLIQNSPLHF. The CDR3 region has the DNA TGTGCCAGCAGCTTAATTCAAAATTCACCCCTCCACTTT.

The chain links TRBV2 to TRBJ2-2, with TRBD2 matching over 11 bases. With V trimmed by 10 bases and J by 5 bases, 6 bases remained unmatched. Germline CDR1 is SNHLY and CDR2 is FYNNEI. The length of the CDR3 is 14 residues. CDR3 bases: TGTGCCAACTTAGCGGGGGGGCCGACCGGGGAGCTGTTTTTT. Encoded protein: CANLAGGPTGELFF.

The rearrangement links TRBV7-9 to TRBJ2-5; TRBD2 aligns across 14 bases. The length of the CDR3 is 17 residues. J gave up 5 bases and V 5 bases, and 10 bases lay outside the gene matches. Germline V gene sequence: CDR1 SEHNR, CDR2 FQNEAQ (reference sequence). CDR3 region: CASSVTTSGGAMETQYF. The CDR3 DNA reads TGTGCCAGCAGCGTGACGACTAGCGGGGGGGCCATGGAGACCCAGTACTTC.

This chain links TRBV12-3 or TRBV12-4 with TRBJ2-7; tentatively, D is TRBD1 (6 bases). This CDR3 region has 13 residues. V was trimmed by 5 bases and J by 2 bases, leaving 10 bases between them. The chain's CDR3 is CASSRRDTYEQYF. In nucleotides, the CDR3 is TGTGCCAGCAGTAGAAGGGACACCTACGAGCAGTACTTC.

The J gene is TRBJ2-7, the V gene TRBV3-1 (or the pseudogene TRBV3-2); maybe TRBD1 (6 bases). Germline CDR1 is LGHDT and CDR2 is YNNKEL (reference sequence). V was cut by 1 base and J by 7 bases, with 17 bases left in between. The CDR3 spans 15 residues. CDR3 nucleotide sequence: TGTGCCAGCAGCCAAGGATCGGGACACTACGGAGAGCAGTACTTC. It is translated as CASSQGSGHYGEQYF.

The J gene is TRBJ2-7, the V gene TRBV13; 9 bases match TRBD2. The V gene end was trimmed by 4 bases and the J gene end by 5 bases; junction bases not matched to a gene: 6. The CDR3 has 14 residues. Germline CDR1 is PRHDT and CDR2 is FYEKMQ (reference sequence). The CDR3 protein is CASSYSGRDHEQYF. CDR3 nucleotide sequence: TGTGCCAGCAGCTATAGCGGGAGAGACCACGAGCAGTACTTC.

This chain links TRBV27 with TRBJ2-7; D is unclear. CDR3 size: 11 residues. V lost 10 bases to trimming and J lost 4 bases, with 11 bases between them. Germline V gives CDR1 MNHEY, CDR2 SMNVEV (reference sequence). The CDR3 protein is CATMGPYEQYF. Here the CDR3 DNA reads TGTGCCACCATGGGCCCTTACGAGCAGTACTTC.

This clone was counted only a few times. The genes are TRBV19 and TRBJ2-1, with 11 bases identical to TRBD2. The length of the CDR3 is 17 residues. V trimming: 3 bases; J trimming: 7 bases; junction bases outside the gene matches: 11. CDR1 is LNHDA, CDR2 SQIVND, per germline (reference sequence). The CDR3 DNA sequence: TGTGCCAGTAGTATCACTAGCGGGGGCGATCTTCTGAATGAGCAGTTCTTC. Its translation: CASSITSGGDLLNEQFF.

The chain is built from TRBV27 and TRBJ1-1; perhaps TRBD1 as D (6 bases). Germline assignment: CDR1 MNHEY and CDR2 SMNVEV (reference sequence). V lost 4 bases, J lost 0 bases, and 9 bases lay in between. CDR3 length equals 14 residues. The CDR3 sequence is CASSSGHMNTEAFF. The CDR3 DNA is TGTGCCAGCAGTTCGGGACACATGAACACTGAAGCTTTCTTT.

This clone showed up just a few times. V usage is TRBV7-9 and J usage is TRBJ1-1, with D possibly being TRBD1 (5 bases). Germline values: CDR1 SEHNR, CDR2 FQNEAQ (reference sequence). The ends were cut back, 5 bases at V and 1 base at J, with 14 bases in the middle. The CDR3 contains 15 residues. CDR3 loop: CASSKNLQGNTEAFF. DNA for the CDR3: TGTGCCAGCAGCAAAAATTTGCAGGGGAACACTGAAGCTTTCTTT.

The genes are TRBV19 and TRBJ1-6, with 11 positions matching TRBD1. J lost 9 bases, V lost 4 bases, and 5 bases had no gene match. Looked up from germline, CDR1 is LNHDA and CDR2 is SQIVND (reference sequence). The CDR3 runs 15 residues. This chain's CDR3 is CASSTDRGRSSPLHF. The CDR3 coding sequence is TGTGCCAGTAGTACGGACAGGGGGCGAAGTTCACCCCTCCACTTT.

In its sample, this clone was seen once. The V call is TRBV30, the J call TRBJ2-5; 9 bases are a match to TRBD2. Germline V gene sequence: CDR1 GTSNPN, CDR2 SVGIG (reference sequence). The J segment lost 3 bases and the V segment lost 5 bases, leaving 13 bases of the junction unmatched. CDR3 length equals 16 residues. This chain's CDR3 is CAWQWLGLAGEETQYF. The CDR3 DNA reads TGTGCCTGGCAATGGTTGGGTTTAGCGGGGGAAGAGACCCAGTACTTC.

The rearrangement links TRBV15 to TRBJ1-5; D remains ambiguous. Trimming removed 1 base at V and 2 bases at J, with 15 bases between. CDR3 length equals 17 residues. Germline assignment: CDR1 LNHNV and CDR2 YYDKDF (reference sequence). CDR3 loop: CATSRGGRADGNQPQHF. In DNA form, the CDR3 reads TGTGCCACCAGCAGAGGAGGGAGGGCAGACGGCAATCAGCCCCAGCATTTT.

V and J are TRBV2 and TRBJ1-5; D is unclear. CDR1 and CDR2 from the germline V gene are SNHLY and FYNNEI. The ends were cut back, 7 bases at V and 4 bases at J, with 14 bases in the middle. This CDR3 region has 14 residues. The chain's CDR3 is CASTLIESNQPQHF. Written as DNA, the CDR3 is TGTGCCAGCACTCTGATAGAGAGTAATCAGCCCCAGCATTTT.

The rearrangement links TRBV14 to TRBJ2-5; perhaps TRBD1 as D (5 bases). V lost 4 bases, J lost 4 bases, and 16 bases lay in between. The length of the CDR3 is 15 residues. CDR1 SGHDN and CDR2 FVKESK come from the germline V gene. CDR3 nucleotides: TGTGCCAGCAGCCGGACCCGCCAGGGCCCAGAGACCCAGTACTTC. Translation gives CASSRTRQGPETQYF.

The CDR3 bases are TGCGCCAGCAGTTTCCGGGGGGTAAATGAGCAGTTCTTC. Amino acid sequence: CASSFRGVNEQFF. V and J are TRBV4-1 and TRBJ2-1; 7 positions agree with TRBD2. The germline V gene has CDR1 MGHRA and CDR2 YSYEKL. The CDR3 runs to 13 residues. V was pared by 6 bases and J by 7 bases, with 6 bases of the junction left unmatched.

The rearrangement uses TRBV9 and TRBJ1-1; the D gene is possibly TRBD1 (5 bases). This CDR3 comprises 13 residues. The ends were cut back, 4 bases at V and 1 base at J, with 8 bases in the middle. Per the germline V gene, CDR1 is SGDLS and CDR2 is YYNGEE. CDR3 in amino acids: CASSPGQNTEAFF. The CDR3 DNA sequence: TGTGCCAGCAGCCCAGGGCAGAACACTGAAGCTTTCTTT.

The chain carries TRBV29-1 and TRBJ1-2; D is unresolved. The CDR3 has 14 residues. Germline lookup yields CDR1 SQVTM and CDR2 ANQGSEA. Trimming removed 3 bases from V and 4 bases from J, with 15 bases in between. Written as DNA, the CDR3 is TGCAGCGTTGATACCCCTGCAGGAACCTATGGCTACACCTTC. This encodes CSVDTPAGTYGYTF.

V usage is TRBV20-1 and J usage is TRBJ2-2; 8 positions match TRBD1. The CDR3 is 20 residues long. V shed 3 bases and J 4 bases; nucleotides not matched to a gene: 22. Per the germline V gene, CDR1 is DFQATT and CDR2 is SNEGSKA (reference sequence). The CDR3 is CSASPHKDREYGGSTGELFF. CDR3 DNA: TGCAGTGCTAGTCCCCACAAGGACAGGGAGTACGGTGGTAGCACCGGGGAGCTGTTTTTT.